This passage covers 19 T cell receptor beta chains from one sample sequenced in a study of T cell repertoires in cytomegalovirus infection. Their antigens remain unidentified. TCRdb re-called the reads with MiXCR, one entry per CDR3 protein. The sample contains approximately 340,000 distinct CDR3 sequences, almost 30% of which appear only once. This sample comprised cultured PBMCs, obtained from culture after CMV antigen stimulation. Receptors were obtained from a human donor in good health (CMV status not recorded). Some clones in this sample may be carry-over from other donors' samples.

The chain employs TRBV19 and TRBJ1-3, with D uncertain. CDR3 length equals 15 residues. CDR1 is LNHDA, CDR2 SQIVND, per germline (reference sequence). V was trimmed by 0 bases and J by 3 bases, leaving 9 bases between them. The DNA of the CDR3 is TGTGCCAGTAGTATAGACGGCTCAATTGGAAACACCATATATTTT. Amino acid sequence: CASSIDGSIGNTIYF. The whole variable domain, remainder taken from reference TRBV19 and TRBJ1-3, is DGGITQSPKYLFRKEGQNVTLSCEQNLNHDAMYWYRQDPGQGLRLIYYSQIVNDFQKGDIAEGYSVSREKKESFPLTVTSAQKNPTAFYLCASSIDGSIGNTIYFGEGSWLTVV.

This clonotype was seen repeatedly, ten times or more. As DNA, the CDR3 is TGTGCCAGCAGTCCCTCAATGACAACTCCTATGACTAGCGGGACGTACAATGAGCAGTTCTTC. As protein: CASSPSMTTPMTSGTYNEQFF. The rearrangement links TRBV12-3 or TRBV12-4 to TRBJ2-1; 11 bases align to TRBD2. V shed 5 bases and J 4 bases; nucleotides not matched to a gene: 22. There are 21 residues in the CDR3.

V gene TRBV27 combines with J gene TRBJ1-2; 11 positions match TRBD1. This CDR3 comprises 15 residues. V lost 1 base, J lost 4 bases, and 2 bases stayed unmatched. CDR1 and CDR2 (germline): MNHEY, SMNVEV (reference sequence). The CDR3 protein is CASSLWGQGGYGYTF. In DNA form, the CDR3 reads TGTGCCAGCAGTTTATGGGGACAGGGGGGCTATGGCTACACCTTC.

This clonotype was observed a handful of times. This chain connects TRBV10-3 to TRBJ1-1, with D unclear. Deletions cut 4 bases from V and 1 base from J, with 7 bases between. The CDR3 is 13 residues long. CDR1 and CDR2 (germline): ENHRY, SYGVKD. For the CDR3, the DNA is TGTGCCATCAGTGGACACGAGAACACTGAAGCTTTCTTT. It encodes CAISGHENTEAFF.

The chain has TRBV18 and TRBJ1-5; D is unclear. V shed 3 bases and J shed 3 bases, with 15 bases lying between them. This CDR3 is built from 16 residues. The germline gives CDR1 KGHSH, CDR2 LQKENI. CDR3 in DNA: TGTGCCAGCTCACCGGCCCCCACAGCATACAATCAGCCCCAGCATTTT. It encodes CASSPAPTAYNQPQHF.

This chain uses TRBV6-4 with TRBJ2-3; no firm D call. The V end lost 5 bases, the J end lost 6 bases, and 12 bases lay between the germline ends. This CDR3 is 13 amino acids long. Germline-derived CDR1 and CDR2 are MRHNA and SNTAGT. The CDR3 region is CASSPEERDTQYF. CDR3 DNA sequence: TGTGCCAGCAGTCCCGAAGAAAGGGATACGCAGTATTTT.

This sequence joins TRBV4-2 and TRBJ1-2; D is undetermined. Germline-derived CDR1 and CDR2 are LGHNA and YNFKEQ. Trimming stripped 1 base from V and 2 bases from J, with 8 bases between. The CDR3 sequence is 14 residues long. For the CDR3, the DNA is TGTGCCAGCAGCCAAGTCACAGACAACTATGGCTACACCTTC. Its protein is CASSQVTDNYGYTF.

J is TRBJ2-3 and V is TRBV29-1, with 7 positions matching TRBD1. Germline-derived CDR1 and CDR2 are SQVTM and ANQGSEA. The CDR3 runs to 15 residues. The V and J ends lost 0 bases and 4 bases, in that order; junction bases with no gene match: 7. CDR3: CSVEESRGSPDTQYF. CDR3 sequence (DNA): TGCAGCGTTGAAGAAAGCAGGGGGTCCCCAGATACGCAGTATTTT.

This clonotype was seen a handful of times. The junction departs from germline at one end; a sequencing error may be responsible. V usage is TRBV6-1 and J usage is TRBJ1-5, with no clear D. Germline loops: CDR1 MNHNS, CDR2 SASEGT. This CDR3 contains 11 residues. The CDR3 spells CASSASYPLVF. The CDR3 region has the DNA TGTGCCAGCAGCGCGAGCTATCCTCTCGTTTTT.

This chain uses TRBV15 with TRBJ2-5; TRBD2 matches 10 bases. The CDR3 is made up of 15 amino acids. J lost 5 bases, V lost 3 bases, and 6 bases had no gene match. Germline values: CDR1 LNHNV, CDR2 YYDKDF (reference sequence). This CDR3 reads CATSSSSGSGETQYF. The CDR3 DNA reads TGTGCCACCAGCAGTTCTAGCGGGAGTGGGGAGACCCAGTACTTC.

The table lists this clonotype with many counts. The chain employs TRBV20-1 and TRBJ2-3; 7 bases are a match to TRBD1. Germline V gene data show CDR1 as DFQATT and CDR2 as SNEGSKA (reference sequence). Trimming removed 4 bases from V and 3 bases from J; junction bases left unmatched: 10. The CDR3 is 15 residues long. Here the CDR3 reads CSATKTQGWTDTQYF. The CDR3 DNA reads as TGCAGTGCTACGAAAACACAGGGGTGGACAGATACGCAGTATTTT.

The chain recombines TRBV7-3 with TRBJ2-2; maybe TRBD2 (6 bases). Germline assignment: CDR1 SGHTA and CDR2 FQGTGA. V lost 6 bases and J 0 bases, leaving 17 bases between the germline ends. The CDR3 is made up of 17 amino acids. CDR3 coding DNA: TGTGCCAGCAGTAGATCTGGCGGGACGGCGAACACCGGGGAGCTGTTTTTT. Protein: CASSRSGGTANTGELFF. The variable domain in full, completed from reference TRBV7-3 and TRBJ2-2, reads GAGVSQTPSNKVTEKGKYVELRCDPISGHTALYWYRQSLGQGPEFLIYFQGTGAADDSGLPNDRFFAVRPEGSVSTLKIQRTERGDSAVYLCASSRSGGTANTGELFFGEGSRLTVL.

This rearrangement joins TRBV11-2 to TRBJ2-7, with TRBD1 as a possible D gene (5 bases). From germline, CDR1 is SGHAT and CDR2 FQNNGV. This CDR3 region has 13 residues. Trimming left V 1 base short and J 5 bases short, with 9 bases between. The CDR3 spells CASSLVRAHEQYF. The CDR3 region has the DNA TGTGCCAGCAGCTTAGTCAGGGCCCACGAGCAGTACTTC.

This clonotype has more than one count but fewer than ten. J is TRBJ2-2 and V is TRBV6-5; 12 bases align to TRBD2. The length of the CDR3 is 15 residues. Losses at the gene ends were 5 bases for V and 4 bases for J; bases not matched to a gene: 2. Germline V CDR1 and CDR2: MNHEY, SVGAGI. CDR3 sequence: CASSGLAGSTGELFF. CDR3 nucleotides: TGTGCCAGCAGTGGACTAGCGGGATCCACCGGGGAGCTGTTTTTT.

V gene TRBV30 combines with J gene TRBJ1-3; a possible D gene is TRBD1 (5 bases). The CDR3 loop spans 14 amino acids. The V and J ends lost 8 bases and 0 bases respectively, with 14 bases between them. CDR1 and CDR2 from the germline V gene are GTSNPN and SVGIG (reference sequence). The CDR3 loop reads CARGPTRSGNTIYF. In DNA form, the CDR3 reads TGTGCCCGGGGACCGACGCGCTCTGGAAACACCATATATTTT. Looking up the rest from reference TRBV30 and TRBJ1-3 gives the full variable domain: SQTIHQWPATLVQPVGSPLSLECTVEGTSNPNLYWYRQAAGRGLQLLFYSVGIGQISSEVPQNLSASRPQDRQFILSSKKLLLSDSGFYLCARGPTRSGNTIYFGEGSWLTVV.

CDR3 nucleotides: TGTGCCAGCAGCTTAGGGAGTAGAACGCAGTATTTT. Protein sequence: CASSLGSRTQYF. The chain carries TRBV7-2 and TRBJ2-3, with D hard to call. V shed 1 base and J shed 9 bases, with 8 bases lying between them. The CDR3 has 12 amino acids. The V gene's germline CDR1 is SGHTA and CDR2 FQGNSA.

The CDR3 protein is CASSSRDRGRNSPLHF. For the CDR3, the DNA is TGTGCCAGTAGTAGCCGGGACAGGGGACGGAATTCACCCCTCCACTTT. The chain uses TRBV19 and TRBJ1-6, with 10 bases aligning to TRBD1. This CDR3 spans 16 amino acids. Trimming at V came to 4 bases and at J to 7 bases, leaving 7 bases not matched to a gene. Germline V lookup: CDR1 LNHDA, CDR2 SQIVND (reference sequence). The whole variable domain, filled in from reference TRBV19 and TRBJ1-6, reads DGGITQSPKYLFRKEGQNVTLSCEQNLNHDAMYWYRQDPGQGLRLIYYSQIVNDFQKGDIAEGYSVSREKKESFPLTVTSAQKNPTAFYLCASSSRDRGRNSPLHFGNGTRLTVT.

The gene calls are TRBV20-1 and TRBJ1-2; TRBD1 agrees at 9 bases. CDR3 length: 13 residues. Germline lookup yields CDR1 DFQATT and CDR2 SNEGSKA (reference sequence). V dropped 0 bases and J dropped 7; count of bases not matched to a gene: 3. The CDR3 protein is CSARENRGLGYTF. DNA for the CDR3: TGCAGTGCTAGAGAGAACAGGGGGCTTGGCTACACCTTC.

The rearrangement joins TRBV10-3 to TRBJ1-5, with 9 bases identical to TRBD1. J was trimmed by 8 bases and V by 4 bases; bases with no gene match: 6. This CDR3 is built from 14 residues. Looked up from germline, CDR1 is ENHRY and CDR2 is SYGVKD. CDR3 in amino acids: CAISVSTGGEPQHF. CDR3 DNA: TGTGCCATCAGTGTCTCCACAGGGGGCGAGCCCCAGCATTTT.